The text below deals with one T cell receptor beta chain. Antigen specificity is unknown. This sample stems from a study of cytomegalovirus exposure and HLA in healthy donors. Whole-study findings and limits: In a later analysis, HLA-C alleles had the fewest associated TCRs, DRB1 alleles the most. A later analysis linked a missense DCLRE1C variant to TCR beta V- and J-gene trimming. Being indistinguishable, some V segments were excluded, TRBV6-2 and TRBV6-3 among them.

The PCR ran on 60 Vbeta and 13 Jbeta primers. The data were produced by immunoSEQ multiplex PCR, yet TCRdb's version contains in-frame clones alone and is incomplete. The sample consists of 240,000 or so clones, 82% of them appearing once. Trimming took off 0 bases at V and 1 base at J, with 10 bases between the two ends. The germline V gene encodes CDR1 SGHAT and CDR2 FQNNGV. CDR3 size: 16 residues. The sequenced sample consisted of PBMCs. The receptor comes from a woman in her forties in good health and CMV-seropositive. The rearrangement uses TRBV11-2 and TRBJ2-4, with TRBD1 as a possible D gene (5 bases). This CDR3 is CASSLDFAGAKNIQYF. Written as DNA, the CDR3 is TGTGCCAGCAGCTTAGATTTTGCAGGGGCCAAAAACATTCAGTACTTC. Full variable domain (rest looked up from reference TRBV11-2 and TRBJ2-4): EAGVAQSPRYKIIEKRQSVAFWCNPISGHATLYWYQQILGQGPKLLIQFQNNGVVDDSQLPKDRFSAERLKGVDSTLKIQPAKLEDSAVYLCASSLDFAGAKNIQYFGAGTRLSVL.